This T cell receptor beta chain was observed in a study of CD8+ T cells in alopecia areata (dated by TCRdb to the late 2010s). Looking at the study overall: The treated patients, all with moderate-to-severe alopecia areata, were enrolled in an open-label pilot trial of oral tofacitinib given at 5 to 10 mg twice daily. Scalp clonality was compared across normal scalp (n=4), patchy alopecia areata scalp (n=8), and alopecia totalis/universalis scalp (n=8). Tofacitinib was given for 6 to 18 months, followed by 6 months of follow-up off drug to assess delayed response and recurrence. To study T cell clonal expansion in alopecia areata, the researchers applied high-throughput TCRbeta sequencing to both the C3H/HeJ mouse model and human patients. The SALT score, which quantifies the percentage of affected scalp surface area, was used to measure disease severity in treated patients. TCRbeta CDR3 regions were amplified by immunoSEQ multiplex PCR with 35 Vbeta forward and 13 Jbeta reverse primers. Human TCRbeta sequencing covered scalp tissue and sorted CD4+ and CD8+ peripheral blood T cells from patchy and totalis/universalis alopecia areata patients and healthy controls. Biopsies were taken from tofacitinib-treated patients at baseline and again at 4 and 24 weeks into treatment, and several of those patients also had a later scalp biopsy. RNA was obtained with the PAXgene miRNA kit for fixed scalp, the miRNeasy kit for PBMCs, and the RNeasy kit for mouse skin.

What the authors observed across the whole study: Compared with normal scalp, lesional scalp, particularly in alopecia totalis/universalis, had higher clonality and more expanded CD8+ clones, which suggests antigenic drive. TCR sequences shared between patients were less clear than in mice, possibly partly because of HLA diversity in the patient population. Because the treated cohort was small and had only one nonresponder, larger studies are needed to examine links between baseline CD8+ expansion and response. Many expanded lesional clones persisted in scalp and blood during tofacitinib treatment, which may partly explain relapse after stopping treatment. Scalp TCR repertoire analysis is complicated because resident alphabeta T cells in normal human skin are also sequenced, whereas mouse skin is dominated by gammadelta T cells. With tofacitinib, both scalp clonality and the number of expanded CD8+ clones among the top 100 scalp clones went down significantly.

Interpreted using the paper, the time point label stands for: about 5 months on oral tofacitinib. The sample's treatment or condition label, decoded: oral pan-JAK inhibitor, 5-10 mg twice daily. From alopecia areata patients, peripheral blood was collected along with lesional scalp punch biopsies. PBMCs were separated by density centrifugation and stained for CD3, CD4 and CD8, after which CD4+ and CD8+ T cells were sorted on a FACSAria. The library came from the immunoSEQ multiplex PCR assay. RNA was extracted from all samples and reverse transcribed into cDNA as template for TCR sequencing. First-strand cDNA was synthesized with SuperScript III using a 2:1 mix of oligo-dT and random hexamers. A synthetic immune receptor repertoire was used to measure amplification bias, and any remaining bias was corrected computationally. The published analysis was carried out like this. Raw reads were preprocessed to remove errors, and CDR3 was defined by IMGT conventions from the conserved cysteine to phenylalanine. Clonality was computed by normalizing Shannon entropy by log2 of the number of productive unique TCRs and subtracting the result from 1. Scalp TCRbeta sequences were cross-referenced with sorted blood CD4 and CD8 repertoires so that the CD4 or CD8 identity of scalp clones could be inferred. The clones in this table, taken by TCRdb from immuneACCESS, are in-frame only. Not every clone is retained; where verified, under half of the shortfall comes from an unresolved V gene, and the cause of the rest is unknown. The D gene and trimming were derived from the DNA, and the V and J assignments and clone size from that table. Counted in this sample were around 160,000 clones; less than 70% of them appeared once. The top ten clonotypes cover 14% of the sample.

As regards this clone: The antigen this receptor binds is unknown. Per-base quality was not reported, and no clone a single base away is much larger than it.

Sequencing was performed on CD4+ T cells sorted from blood, taken at week 24, from a patient treated with tofacitinib. This sequence was found in a human donor with alopecia areata.

The CDR3 region reads CSVGNQGNYEQYF. The DNA is TGCAGCGTTGGGAATCAGGGAAACTACGAGCAGTACTTC. The chain is assembled from TRBV29-1 and TRBJ2-7, and TRBD1 may be the D gene, going by 5 matching bases. Its CDR3 holds 13 amino acids, cysteine through phenylalanine. The entry retains the CDR3 DNA only, 39 bases that are in frame from base 1. A distance of 13 bases separates the germline ends of V and J, which lose 4 bases and 3 bases respectively. Reading the germline V gene gives CDR1 SQVTM and CDR2 ANQGSEA.